The 6 T cell receptor beta chains given below trace back to one sample, sequenced in a study of radiation and T cells in renal cell carcinoma. The protocol was immunoSEQ multiplex PCR, while the TCRdb copy is restricted to in-frame clones and leaves out a portion. This repertoire shows about 150,000 clones, about 88% found once; its top ten account for about 12%. Time point in this sample: baseline pretreatment blood. Treatment indicated: 15 Gy SBRT to primary tumor, nephrectomy 4 weeks later. This sample comprised blood, obtained from a patient whose treatment included radiotherapy and nephrectomy. Receptors originate from a woman aged 50 to 60 with renal cell carcinoma.

Only a few counts were recorded for this clone. This sequence joins TRBV15 and TRBJ1-1; tentatively, D is TRBD1 (6 bases). Germline CDR1 and CDR2: LNHNV and YYDKDF (reference sequence). Trimming left V 1 base short and J 8 bases short, with 17 bases between. The CDR3 is made up of 15 amino acids. CDR3 sequence reads: CATSRGVVQGSEAFF. The CDR3, as DNA: TGTGCCACCAGCAGAGGCGTTGTACAGGGCTCCGAAGCTTTCTTT.

The rearrangement joins TRBV6-5 to TRBJ1-4, with D perhaps matching TRBD1 (6 bases). The length of the CDR3 is 16 residues. V was clipped by 4 bases and J by 8 bases, with 20 bases between them. Germline V gene data show CDR1 as MNHEY and CDR2 as SVGAGI. As DNA, the CDR3 is TGTGCCAGCAGTTGGGGGAACAGGGCCGGAGTCGAAAAACTGTTTTTT. Translated, it gives CASSWGNRAGVEKLFF.

V and J are TRBV11-2 and TRBJ1-1, with D possibly being TRBD1 (5 bases). Per the germline V gene, CDR1 is SGHAT and CDR2 is FQNNGV. Trimming shortened V by 3 bases and J by 1 base, and 15 bases separated the two germline ends. CDR3 length equals 16 residues. The CDR3 is CASSFTGPIRNTEAFF. For the CDR3, the DNA is TGTGCCAGCAGCTTTACAGGACCAATCCGGAACACTGAAGCTTTCTTT.

CDR3 sequence (DNA): TGTGCCAGTGAACCAGGGACAGCTTTGTTGAACACTGAAGCTTTCTTT. Amino acid sequence: CASEPGTALLNTEAFF. V and J are TRBV14 and TRBJ1-1; 7 positions agree with TRBD1. This CDR3 is built from 16 residues. Trimming at V came to 9 bases and at J to 0 bases, leaving 13 bases not matched to a gene. Germline values: CDR1 SGHDN, CDR2 FVKESK. The full variable domain, completed using reference TRBV14 and TRBJ1-1, is EAGVTQFPSHSVIEKGQTVTLRCDPISGHDNLYWYRRVMGKEIKFLLHFVKESKQDESGMPNNRFLAERTGGTYSTLKVQPAELEDSGVYFCASEPGTALLNTEAFFGQGTRLTVV.

The chain uses TRBV29-1 and TRBJ2-3; a weak D match, TRBD2 (6 bases). The germline V and J ends were trimmed by 3 bases and 2 bases, with 6 bases remaining between them. CDR3 size: 12 residues. CDR1 and CDR2 from the germline V gene are SQVTM and ANQGSEA. In DNA, the CDR3 is TGCAGCGTTGAGGGACTCACAGATACGCAGTATTTT. As protein: CSVEGLTDTQYF.

The chain carries TRBV6-1 and TRBJ2-5, with unresolved D. The CDR3 covers 11 residues. V lost 4 bases to trimming and J lost 4 bases, with 4 bases between them. Germline V lookup: CDR1 MNHNS, CDR2 SASEGT. DNA for the CDR3: TGTGCCAGCAGTGGGCTAGAGACCCAGTACTTC. As protein: CASSGLETQYF.